The 27 T cell receptor beta chains reported below all come from one sample, sequenced in a study of CD8 T cells in Susac syndrome. RNA amounts of about 0.5 to 1 ug underwent reverse transcription with random hexamers. In TCRdb, the immunoSEQ multiplex PCR reads were re-called with MiXCR into one record per CDR3 protein. The sample yields tens of thousands of distinct CDR3 sequences, 93% seen once. What was sequenced was CD8+ T cells from PBMCs. The receptors were gathered from a human donor with multiple sclerosis.

The chain recombines TRBV12-3 or TRBV12-4 with TRBJ2-1; D possibly matches TRBD1 or TRBD2 (5 bases each). The V and J ends lost 8 bases and 6 bases respectively, with 11 bases between them. This CDR3 comprises 12 residues. Written as DNA, the CDR3 is TGTGCCAGCGTAACCGGGGCCAATGAGCAGTTCTTC. Encoded protein: CASVTGANEQFF.

J is TRBJ2-7 and V is TRBV5-1; 12 bases line up with TRBD2. The J segment lost 6 bases and the V segment lost 5 bases, leaving 12 bases of the junction unmatched. This CDR3 region has 16 residues. CDR1 SGHRS and CDR2 YFSETQ come from the germline V gene. As DNA, the CDR3 is TGCGCCAGCAGTTGGGGACTAGCGGGCTCCAGCTCCGAGCAGTACTTC. This codes for CASSWGLAGSSSEQYF. The full variable domain, its missing parts supplied by reference TRBV5-1 and TRBJ2-7, is KAGVTQTPRYLIKTRGQQVTLSCSPISGHRSVSWYQQTPGQGLQFLFEYFSETQRNKGNFPGRFSGRQFSNSRSEMNVSTLELGDSALYLCASSWGLAGSSSEQYFGPGTRLTVT.

This clonotype came up a few times. The chain has TRBV4-3 and TRBJ2-1; D tentatively fits TRBD1 or TRBD2 (5 bases each). This CDR3 region has 16 residues. Germline V lookup: CDR1 LGHNA, CDR2 YSLEER. Trimming stripped 6 bases from V and 4 bases from J, with 19 bases between. CDR3 region: CASRLSTGAPYNEQFF. In DNA form, the CDR3 reads TGCGCCAGCAGGCTTTCAACCGGGGCCCCATACAATGAGCAGTTCTTC.

This clonotype has more than one count but fewer than ten. The rearrangement joins TRBV2 to TRBJ2-7; the D gene is possibly TRBD2 (6 bases). Trimming removed 6 bases from V and 1 base from J, with 10 bases in between. CDR3 length equals 13 residues. Germline lookup yields CDR1 SNHLY and CDR2 FYNNEI. The CDR3, as DNA: TGTGCCAGCAGCCGGCGGGGTTCCTACGAGCAGTACTTC. The encoded protein is CASSRRGSYEQYF.

The chain employs TRBV12-3 or TRBV12-4 and TRBJ2-7; tentatively, D is TRBD1 (6 bases). CDR3 length: 13 residues. V lost 2 bases, J lost 7 bases, and 12 bases lay in between. In DNA, the CDR3 is TGTGCCAGCAGTTTACTTACAGGGAAGGAGCAGTACTTC. Its translation is CASSLLTGKEQYF.

V usage is TRBV27 and J usage is TRBJ2-1; 10 bases are a match to TRBD1. The junction had 6 bases not matched to a gene; V was cut back by 8 bases and J by 8 bases. The CDR3 length is 13 residues. In germline, CDR1 is MNHEY, CDR2 SMNVEV (reference sequence). In nucleotides, the CDR3 is TGTGCCAGCCGGACAGGGGGTGTCGATGAGCAGTTCTTC. This encodes CASRTGGVDEQFF.

The CDR3 DNA reads TGTGCCAGCAGTTTTGGTCGGGTGGTTTCACCCCTCCACTTT. Its translation is CASSFGRVVSPLHF. This chain links TRBV12-3 or TRBV12-4 with TRBJ1-6, with D unresolved. V lost 3 bases, J lost 9 bases, and 12 bases lay in between. CDR3 length: 14 amino acids.

The V and J genes are TRBV9 and TRBJ2-7, with TRBD1 matching over 7 bases. Looked up from germline, CDR1 is SGDLS and CDR2 is YYNGEE. The CDR3 sequence is 15 residues long. The V segment lost 2 bases and the J segment 2 bases; nucleotides outside the gene matches: 7. The CDR3 DNA reads as TGTGCCAGCAGCGTGGAAGGGGGCCTCCCCTACGAGCAGTACTTC. It is translated as CASSVEGGLPYEQYF.

The CDR3 loop reads CASSQVTPGNTIYF. The CDR3 nucleotides are TGTGCCAGCAGCCAAGTGACACCTGGAAACACCATATATTTT. The gene calls are TRBV14 and TRBJ1-3; unclear D gene. CDR3 length: 14 residues. Deletions cut 1 base from V and 2 bases from J, with 6 bases between. The germline V gene has CDR1 SGHDN and CDR2 FVKESK.

This chain connects TRBV4-1 to TRBJ1-2; D is ambiguous. Germline loops: CDR1 MGHRA, CDR2 YSYEKL. CDR3 length: 14 amino acids. V shed 4 bases and J shed 5 bases, with 14 bases lying between them. The DNA of the CDR3 is TGCGCCAGCAGCCCTTGGTCAGGCCCATATGGCTACACCTTC. As protein: CASSPWSGPYGYTF.

This clonotype appeared a single time. The genes are TRBV6-5 and TRBJ1-6; D not certain. This CDR3 contains 14 residues. The germline V gene has CDR1 MNHEY and CDR2 SVGAGI. Trimming left V 2 bases short and J 9 bases short, with 11 bases between. The CDR3, as DNA: TGTGCCAGCAGTTACGCTGAGAGTATTTCACCCCTCCACTTT. It is translated as CASSYAESISPLHF.

The genes are TRBV4-3 and TRBJ1-5, with D maybe TRBD1 (6 bases). Germline V CDR1 and CDR2: LGHNA, YSLEER. V was trimmed by 5 bases and J by 4 bases, leaving 15 bases between them. The CDR3 loop spans 15 amino acids. CDR3 bases: TGCGCCAGCAGCTGGGGGCGAGAGCCAAATCAGCCCCAGCATTTT. Its translation: CASSWGREPNQPQHF.

This clonotype appeared once. V and J are TRBV27 and TRBJ2-3; 12 bases align to TRBD2. The junction had 4 bases not matched to a gene; V was cut back by 4 bases and J by 5 bases. CDR3 length: 15 residues. The germline CDR1 and CDR2 sequences are MNHEY and SMNVEV (reference sequence). The CDR3 protein is CASSSSTSGGDTQYF. CDR3 coding DNA: TGTGCCAGCAGTTCGTCGACTAGCGGGGGAGATACGCAGTATTTT.

CDR3 amino acids: CSARDLPGQGFTEAFF. The CDR3 bases are TGCAGTGCTAGAGATCTGCCGGGACAGGGTTTCACTGAAGCTTTCTTT. V is TRBV20-1 and J is TRBJ1-1, with 9 bases that match TRBD1. Germline loops: CDR1 DFQATT, CDR2 SNEGSKA (reference sequence). Trimming cost V 0 bases and J 4 bases; bases outside gene matches: 9. This CDR3 has 16 residues.

The count of this clonotype is one. The J gene is TRBJ1-5, the V gene TRBV4-2; TRBD1 aligns across 11 bases. The CDR3 totals 15 residues. CDR1 is LGHNA and CDR2 is YNFKEQ in the germline V gene. The trim removed 3 bases at V and 4 bases at J, leaving 2 bases unmatched. CDR3 in DNA: TGTGCCAGCAGCCAGGGACAGGGGGTGAATCAGCCCCAGCATTTT. Translating gives CASSQGQGVNQPQHF.

The chain combines TRBV2 with TRBJ1-2; D gene unclear. Trimming cost V 10 bases and J 5 bases, with 14 bases left between them. This CDR3 is built from 12 residues. Per the germline V gene, CDR1 is SNHLY and CDR2 is FYNNEI. Here the CDR3 DNA reads TGTGCCACCCAGGCGGGTGGGTATGGCTACACCTTC. Translated, it gives CATQAGGYGYTF.

For this clonotype: The conserved final phenylalanine or tryptophan is absent from the CDR3, which likely points to a read error. V is TRBV12-3 or TRBV12-4 and J is TRBJ1-1; D is undetermined. This CDR3 is built from 14 residues. With 6 bases removed from V and 0 bases from J, the gap between germline ends came to 11 bases. This CDR3 is CASRSLGLNTEAFL. In DNA, the CDR3 is TGTGCCAGCAGGAGCCTTGGTTTGAACACTGAAGCTTTCCTT.

This clonotype was picked up one time. The CDR3 loop is CASSSWGLLEADTQYF. The CDR3 nucleotides are TGTGCCAGCAGCTCCTGGGGACTCCTCGAGGCAGATACGCAGTATTTT. V is TRBV9 and J is TRBJ2-3, with D maybe TRBD2 (6 bases). This CDR3 contains 16 residues. Trimming removed 4 bases from V and 4 bases from J, with 19 bases in between. Germline-derived CDR1 and CDR2 are SGDLS and YYNGEE.

In this sample, this clonotype turned up a few times. The J gene is TRBJ1-1, the V gene TRBV19; no definite D call. V dropped 3 bases and J dropped 0 bases, with 8 bases sitting between them. Germline lookup yields CDR1 LNHDA and CDR2 SQIVND (reference sequence). The CDR3 consists of 14 residues. CDR3 loop: CASSIGLMNTEAFF. The CDR3 DNA sequence: TGTGCCAGTAGTATTGGGCTGATGAACACTGAAGCTTTCTTT.

The genes are TRBV10-3 and TRBJ1-2; D is uncertain. The CDR3 length is 16 residues. The germline V gene encodes CDR1 ENHRY and CDR2 SYGVKD. Trimming cost V 2 bases and J 8 bases, with 21 bases left between them. The chain's CDR3 is CAISEPSPAARGGYTF. DNA of the CDR3: TGTGCCATCAGTGAGCCCAGCCCCGCGGCCCGCGGAGGCTACACCTTC.

In nucleotides, the CDR3 is TGTGCCTGGGGGGTAGCGGCGGACAATGAGCAGTTCTTC. It yields the protein CAWGVAADNEQFF. The chain couples TRBV30 to TRBJ2-1, with D perhaps TRBD2 (6 bases). Germline V gene sequence: CDR1 GTSNPN, CDR2 SVGIG (reference sequence). The CDR3 length is 13 residues. V was shortened by 5 bases and J by 5 bases, with 13 bases between the two germline ends.

The chain employs TRBV6-5 and TRBJ1-2, with no clear D. This CDR3 contains 13 residues. The germline V gene encodes CDR1 MNHEY and CDR2 SVGAGI. Trimming removed 6 bases from V and 7 bases from J, with 15 bases in between. The CDR3 sequence: CASRPCLLGGYTF. The CDR3 DNA follows: TGTGCCAGCAGGCCCTGCCTTTTGGGTGGCTACACCTTC.

This clonotype appeared once. At one boundary the junction diverges from the germline segment, which might be a read error. The CDR3 region is CASSERDRVAF. In DNA form, the CDR3 reads TGTGCCAGCAGTGAACGGGACAGGGTGGCCTTC. The genes are TRBV2 and TRBJ2-1; TRBD1 matches 9 bases. The CDR3 has 11 residues. Germline V gene sequence: CDR1 SNHLY, CDR2 FYNNEI.

The chain couples TRBV5-6 to TRBJ1-6; the D gene is possibly TRBD1 (5 bases). CDR1 and CDR2 from the germline V gene are SGHDT and YYEEEE. This CDR3 contains 18 residues. Trimming stripped 5 bases from V and 7 bases from J, with 25 bases between. The CDR3 nucleotides are TGTGCCAGCAGGGTTGGTCTAGGGGCCTCAGAAGAGAATTCACCCCTCCACTTT. Translated, it gives CASRVGLGASEENSPLHF.

This clonotype was detected only a few times. The CDR3, as DNA: TGTGCCAGCAGCTTTTTTACCGACGAGCAAGAGACCCAGTACTTC. It translates to CASSFFTDEQETQYF. The chain combines TRBV11-2 with TRBJ2-5; D not certain. This CDR3 region has 15 residues. Germline V CDR1 and CDR2: SGHAT, FQNNGV. Trimming removed 3 bases from V and 2 bases from J, with 13 bases in between.

The chain uses TRBV6-4 and TRBJ2-3; TRBD1 is a possible D gene (6 bases). This CDR3 spans 15 amino acids. Trimming shortened V by 0 bases and J by 4 bases, and 11 bases separated the two germline ends. From germline, CDR1 is MRHNA and CDR2 SNTAGT. The CDR3 sequence is CASSDSIGGPDTQYF. In nucleotides, the CDR3 is TGTGCCAGCAGTGACTCGATTGGGGGCCCAGATACGCAGTATTTT.

The V and J genes are TRBV6-5 and TRBJ1-1; D may be TRBD1 (6 bases). V dropped 0 bases and J dropped 1 base, with 18 bases sitting between them. In germline, CDR1 is MNHEY, CDR2 SVGAGI. CDR3 size: 18 residues. The CDR3 nucleotides read TGTGCCAGCAGTTACTCGGTCGGGCGGGCAGGGGCGAACACTGAAGCTTTCTTT. Its translation is CASSYSVGRAGANTEAFF.